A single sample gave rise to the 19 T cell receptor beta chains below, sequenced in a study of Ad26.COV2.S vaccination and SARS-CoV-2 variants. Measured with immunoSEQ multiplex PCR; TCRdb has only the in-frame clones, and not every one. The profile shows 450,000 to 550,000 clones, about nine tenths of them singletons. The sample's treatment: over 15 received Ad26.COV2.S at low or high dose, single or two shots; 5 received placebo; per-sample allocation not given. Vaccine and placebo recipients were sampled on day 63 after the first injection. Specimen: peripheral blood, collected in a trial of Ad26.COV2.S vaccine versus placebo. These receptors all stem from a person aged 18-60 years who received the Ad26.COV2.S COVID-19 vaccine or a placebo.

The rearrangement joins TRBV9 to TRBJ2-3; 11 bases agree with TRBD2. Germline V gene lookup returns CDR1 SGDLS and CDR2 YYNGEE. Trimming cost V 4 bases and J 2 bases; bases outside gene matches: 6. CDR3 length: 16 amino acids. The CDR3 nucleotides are TGTGCCAGCAGCTTGGGACTAGCGGCTGACACAGATACGCAGTATTTT. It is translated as CASSLGLAADTDTQYF. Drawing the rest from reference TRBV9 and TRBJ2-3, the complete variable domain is DSGVTQTPKHLITATGQRVTLRCSPRSGDLSVYWYQQSLDQGLQFLIQYYNGEERAKGNILERFSAQQFPDLHSELNLSSLELGDSALYFCASSLGLAADTDTQYFGPGTRLTVL.

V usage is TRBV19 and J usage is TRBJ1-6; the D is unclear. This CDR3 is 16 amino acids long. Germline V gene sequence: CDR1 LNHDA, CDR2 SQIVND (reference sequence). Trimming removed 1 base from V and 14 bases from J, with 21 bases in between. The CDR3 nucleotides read TGTGCCAGTAGTATAGGCGGGCGGCCGATATTCCCCTCCCTCCACTTT. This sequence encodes CASSIGGRPIFPSLHF.

CDR3 protein: CASSFDRVGEQYF. CDR3 sequence (DNA): TGTGCCAGCAGCTTCGACAGGGTCGGCGAGCAGTACTTC. The gene calls are TRBV5-4 and TRBJ2-7; 7 bases agree with TRBD1. Germline values: CDR1 SGHNT, CDR2 YYREEE (reference sequence). The CDR3 length is 13 residues. Unmatched junction bases numbered 5, after V lost 2 bases and J lost 6 bases.

The CDR3 reads CASSLAGTHQPQHF. CDR3 in DNA: TGTGCCAGCAGCTTAGCGGGAACCCATCAGCCCCAGCATTTT. The rearrangement links TRBV7-9 to TRBJ1-5, with unresolved D. Looked up from germline, CDR1 is SEHNR and CDR2 is FQNEAQ (reference sequence). The CDR3 runs 14 residues. Trimming took off 0 bases at V and 5 bases at J, with 8 bases between the two ends.

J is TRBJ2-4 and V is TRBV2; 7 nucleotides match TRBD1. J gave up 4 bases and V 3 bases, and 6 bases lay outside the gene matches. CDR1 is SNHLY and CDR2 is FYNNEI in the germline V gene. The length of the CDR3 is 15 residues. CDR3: CASSDSGTVKNIQYF. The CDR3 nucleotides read TGTGCCAGCAGTGATTCTGGGACAGTGAAAAACATTCAGTACTTC. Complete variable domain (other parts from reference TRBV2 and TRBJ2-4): EPEVTQTPSHQVTQMGQEVILRCVPISNHLYFYWYRQILGQKVEFLVSFYNNEISEKSEIFDDQFSVERPDGSNFTLKIRSTKLEDSAMYFCASSDSGTVKNIQYFGAGTRLSVL.

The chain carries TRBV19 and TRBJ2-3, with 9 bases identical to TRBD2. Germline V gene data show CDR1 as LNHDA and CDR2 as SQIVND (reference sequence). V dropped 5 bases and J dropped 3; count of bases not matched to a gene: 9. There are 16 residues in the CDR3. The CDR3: CASSGLGLAATDTQYF. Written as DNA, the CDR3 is TGTGCCAGTAGTGGATTGGGACTAGCAGCTACAGATACGCAGTATTTT.

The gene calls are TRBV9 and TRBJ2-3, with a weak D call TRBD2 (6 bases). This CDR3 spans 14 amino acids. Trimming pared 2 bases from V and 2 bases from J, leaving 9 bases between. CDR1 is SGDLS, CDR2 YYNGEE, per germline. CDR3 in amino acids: CASSVGGNTDTQYF. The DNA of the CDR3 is TGTGCCAGCAGCGTGGGCGGGAACACAGATACGCAGTATTTT.

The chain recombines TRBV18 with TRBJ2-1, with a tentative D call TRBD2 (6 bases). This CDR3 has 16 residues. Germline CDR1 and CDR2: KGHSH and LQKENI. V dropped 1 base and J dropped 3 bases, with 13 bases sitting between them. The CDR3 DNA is TGTGCCAGCTCACCACTGACGGGGGACCTCTACAATGAGCAGTTCTTC. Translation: CASSPLTGDLYNEQFF.

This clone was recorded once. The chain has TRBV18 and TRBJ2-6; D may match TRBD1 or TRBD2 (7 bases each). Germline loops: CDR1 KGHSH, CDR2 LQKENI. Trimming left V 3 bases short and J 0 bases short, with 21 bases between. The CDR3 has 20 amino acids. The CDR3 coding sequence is TGTGCCAGCTCACCCGGAGGGGGGGACAGAACAAGCTCTGGGGCCAACGTCCTGACTTTC. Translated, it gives CASSPGGGDRTSSGANVLTF.

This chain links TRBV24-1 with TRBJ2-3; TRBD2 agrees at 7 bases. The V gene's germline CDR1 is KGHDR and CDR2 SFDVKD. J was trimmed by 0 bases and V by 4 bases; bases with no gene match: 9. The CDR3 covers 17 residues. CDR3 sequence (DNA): TGTGCCACCAGTGACTCATCGCAAGCGGGAAGCACAGATACGCAGTATTTT. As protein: CATSDSSQAGSTDTQYF.

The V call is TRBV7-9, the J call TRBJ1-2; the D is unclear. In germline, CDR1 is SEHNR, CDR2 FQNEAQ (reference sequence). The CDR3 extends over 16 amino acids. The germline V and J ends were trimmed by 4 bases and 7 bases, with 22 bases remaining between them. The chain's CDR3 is CASSSQLGRIPFGYTF. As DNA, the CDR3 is TGTGCCAGCAGCTCACAGCTAGGGAGGATCCCATTTGGCTACACCTTC.

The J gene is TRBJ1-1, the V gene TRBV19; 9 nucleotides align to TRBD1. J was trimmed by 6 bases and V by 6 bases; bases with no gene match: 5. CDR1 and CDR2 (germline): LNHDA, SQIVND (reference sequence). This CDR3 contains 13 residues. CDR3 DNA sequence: TGTGCCAGTAGGGGACAGGGAATATCTGAAGCTTTCTTT. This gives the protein CASRGQGISEAFF. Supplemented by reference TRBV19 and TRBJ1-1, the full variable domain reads DGGITQSPKYLFRKEGQNVTLSCEQNLNHDAMYWYRQDPGQGLRLIYYSQIVNDFQKGDIAEGYSVSREKKESFPLTVTSAQKNPTAFYLCASRGQGISEAFFGQGTRLTVV.

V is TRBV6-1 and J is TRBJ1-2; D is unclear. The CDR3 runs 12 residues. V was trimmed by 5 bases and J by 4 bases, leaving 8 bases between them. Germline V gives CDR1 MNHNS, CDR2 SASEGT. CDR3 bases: TGTGCCAGCAGTCAGGCGGGCTATGGCTACACCTTC. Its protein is CASSQAGYGYTF.

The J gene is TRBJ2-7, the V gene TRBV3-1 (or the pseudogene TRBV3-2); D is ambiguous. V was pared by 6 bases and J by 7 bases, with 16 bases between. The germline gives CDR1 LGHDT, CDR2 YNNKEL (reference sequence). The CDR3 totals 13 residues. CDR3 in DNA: TGTGCCAGCAGTCTCCGGGCCCGTGGTGAGCAGTACTTC. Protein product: CASSLRARGEQYF.

This CDR3 is CASSLGAGGYTF. CDR3 bases: TGTGCCAGCTCACTCGGGGCGGGCGGCTACACCTTC. This chain connects TRBV18 to TRBJ1-2; possibly TRBD1 for D (5 bases). Germline V gene sequence: CDR1 KGHSH, CDR2 LQKENI. The germline V and J ends were trimmed by 4 bases and 8 bases, with 11 bases remaining between them. The CDR3 is 12 residues long.

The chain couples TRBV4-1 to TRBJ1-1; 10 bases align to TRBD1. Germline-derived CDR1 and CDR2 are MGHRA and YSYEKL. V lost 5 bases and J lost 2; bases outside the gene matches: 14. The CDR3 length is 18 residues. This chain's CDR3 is CASSYIPGTGDFNTEAFF. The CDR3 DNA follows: TGCGCCAGCAGCTATATTCCCGGGACAGGGGATTTCAACACTGAAGCTTTCTTT.

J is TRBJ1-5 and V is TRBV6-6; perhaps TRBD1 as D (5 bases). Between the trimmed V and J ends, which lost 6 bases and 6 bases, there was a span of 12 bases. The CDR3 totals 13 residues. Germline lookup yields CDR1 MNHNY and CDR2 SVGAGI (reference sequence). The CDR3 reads CASSQGLFQPQHF. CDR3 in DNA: TGTGCCAGCAGCCAGGGCCTTTTTCAGCCCCAGCATTTT.

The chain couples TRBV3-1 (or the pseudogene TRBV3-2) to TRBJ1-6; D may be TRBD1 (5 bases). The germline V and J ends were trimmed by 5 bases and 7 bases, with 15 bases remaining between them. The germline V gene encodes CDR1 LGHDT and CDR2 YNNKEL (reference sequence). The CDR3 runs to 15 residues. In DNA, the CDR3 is TGTGCCAGCAGCGCGGTGAGGGGCCGGAATTCACCCCTCCACTTT. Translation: CASSAVRGRNSPLHF.

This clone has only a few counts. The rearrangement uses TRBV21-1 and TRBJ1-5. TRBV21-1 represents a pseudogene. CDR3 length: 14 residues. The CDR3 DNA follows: TGTGCCAGCAGCAAGAACGGAGGGGATCAGCCCCAGCATTTT. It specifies CASSKNGGDQPQHF.